The 9 T cell receptor beta chains below come from one sample, sequenced in a study of cytomegalovirus exposure and HLA in healthy donors. Primers included in the PCR were 60 Vbeta and 13 Jbeta primers. The protocol was immunoSEQ multiplex PCR, while the TCRdb copy is restricted to in-frame clones and leaves out a portion. This sample's clone table lists just under 80,000 clones. Material: PBMCs. The origin of the receptors is a man aged 18 to 29 in good health and CMV-seropositive.

The chain links TRBV10-1 to TRBJ1-1; no firm D call. Trimming removed 3 bases from V and 3 bases from J, with 17 bases in between. CDR1 is WNHNN and CDR2 is SYGVQD in the germline V gene (reference sequence). The CDR3 is 16 amino acids. CDR3 protein: CASSDEGEGRDTEAFF. The CDR3 DNA is TGCGCCAGCAGTGATGAGGGCGAGGGTCGGGACACTGAAGCTTTCTTT.

The CDR3, as DNA: TGTGCCAGCAGCGCGGGTGGGACAGGGGTAGATCAGCCCCAGCATTTT. Its protein is CASSAGGTGVDQPQHF. The chain uses TRBV9 and TRBJ1-5; 10 bases map to TRBD1. In germline, CDR1 is SGDLS, CDR2 YYNGEE. Trimming cost V 3 bases and J 5 bases; bases outside gene matches: 8. CDR3 size: 16 residues.

The V call is TRBV19, the J call TRBJ2-7; weak D call: TRBD1 (5 bases). V lost 5 bases and J 6 bases, leaving 17 bases between the germline ends. The CDR3 length is 14 residues. Germline CDR1 reads LNHDA; CDR2 reads SQIVND (reference sequence). CDR3 DNA: TGTGCCAGTAGTGCAGGGCCTTCCACAGCCGAGCAGTACTTC. Residues: CASSAGPSTAEQYF.

V usage is TRBV5-1 and J usage is TRBJ2-7; 7 bases align to TRBD2. CDR3 length: 15 amino acids. The V gene end was trimmed by 4 bases and the J gene end by 0 bases; junction bases not matched to a gene: 7. Looked up from germline, CDR1 is SGHRS and CDR2 is YFSETQ. The CDR3 DNA reads TGCGCCAGCAGCACGACTAGCCTAACCTCCTACGAGCAGTACTTC. It codes for CASSTTSLTSYEQYF.

The chain uses TRBV2 and TRBJ1-1; TRBD1 is a possible D gene (6 bases). Trimming left V 6 bases short and J 2 bases short, with 19 bases between. There are 16 residues in the CDR3. CDR1 and CDR2 from the germline V gene are SNHLY and FYNNEI. CDR3 residues: CASRWGPPRLNTEAFF. The CDR3 DNA follows: TGTGCCAGCAGGTGGGGGCCCCCCCGACTTAACACTGAAGCTTTCTTT.

The chain joins TRBV19 to TRBJ1-5; TRBD1 matches 8 bases. Germline lookup yields CDR1 LNHDA and CDR2 SQIVND (reference sequence). The CDR3 spans 16 residues. The V gene end was trimmed by 3 bases and the J gene end by 6 bases; junction bases not matched to a gene: 10. CDR3 sequence (DNA): TGTGCCAGTAGTATTGACAGGGGCTCGTTGGGTCAGCCCCAGCATTTT. It translates to CASSIDRGSLGQPQHF.

This chain connects TRBV28 to TRBJ1-5, with a tentative D call TRBD1 (5 bases). CDR3 length: 15 amino acids. V was trimmed by 8 bases and J by 7 bases, leaving 21 bases between them. Germline V gene sequence: CDR1 MDHEN, CDR2 SYDVKM. The chain's CDR3 is CASGGEGNRRQPQHF. The CDR3 region has the DNA TGTGCCAGCGGGGGGGAGGGGAACAGGCGCCAGCCCCAGCATTTT.

The chain is built from TRBV18 and TRBJ2-1; TRBD1 is a possible D gene (6 bases). The germline V gene encodes CDR1 KGHSH and CDR2 LQKENI. CDR3 length: 15 residues. The V and J ends lost 3 bases and 8 bases respectively, with 17 bases between them. CDR3 DNA: TGTGCCAGCTCACCTGTTTGGGGGCCGGGGTATGAGCAGTTCTTC. Translating gives CASSPVWGPGYEQFF.

The chain has TRBV4-1 and TRBJ2-1, with D possibly TRBD1 on 5 matching bases. CDR3 length equals 14 residues. The V end was cut by 1 base, the J end by 8 bases, with 12 bases between. From germline, CDR1 is MGHRA and CDR2 YSYEKL. As DNA, the CDR3 is TGCGCCAGCAGCCAAGTAGGGGCAAGGGATGAGCAGTTCTTC. Protein sequence: CASSQVGARDEQFF.